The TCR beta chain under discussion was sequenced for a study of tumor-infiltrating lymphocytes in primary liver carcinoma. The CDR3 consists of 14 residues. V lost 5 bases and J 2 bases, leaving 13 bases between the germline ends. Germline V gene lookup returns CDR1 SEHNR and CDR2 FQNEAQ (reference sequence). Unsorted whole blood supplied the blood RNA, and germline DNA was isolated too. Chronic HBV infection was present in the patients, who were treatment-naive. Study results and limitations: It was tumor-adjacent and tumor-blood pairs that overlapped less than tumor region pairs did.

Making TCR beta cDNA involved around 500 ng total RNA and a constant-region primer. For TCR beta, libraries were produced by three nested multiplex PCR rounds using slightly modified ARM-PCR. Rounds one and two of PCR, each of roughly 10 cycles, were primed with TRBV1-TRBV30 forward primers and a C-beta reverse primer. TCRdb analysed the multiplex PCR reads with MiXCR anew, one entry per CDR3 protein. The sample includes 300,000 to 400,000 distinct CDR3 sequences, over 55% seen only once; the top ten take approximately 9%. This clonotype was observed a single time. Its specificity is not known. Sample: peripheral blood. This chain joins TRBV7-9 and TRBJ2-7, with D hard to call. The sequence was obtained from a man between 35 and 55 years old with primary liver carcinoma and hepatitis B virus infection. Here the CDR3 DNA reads TGTGCCAGCAGCCCACGAGATAACCCCTACGAGCAGTACTTC. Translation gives CASSPRDNPYEQYF.